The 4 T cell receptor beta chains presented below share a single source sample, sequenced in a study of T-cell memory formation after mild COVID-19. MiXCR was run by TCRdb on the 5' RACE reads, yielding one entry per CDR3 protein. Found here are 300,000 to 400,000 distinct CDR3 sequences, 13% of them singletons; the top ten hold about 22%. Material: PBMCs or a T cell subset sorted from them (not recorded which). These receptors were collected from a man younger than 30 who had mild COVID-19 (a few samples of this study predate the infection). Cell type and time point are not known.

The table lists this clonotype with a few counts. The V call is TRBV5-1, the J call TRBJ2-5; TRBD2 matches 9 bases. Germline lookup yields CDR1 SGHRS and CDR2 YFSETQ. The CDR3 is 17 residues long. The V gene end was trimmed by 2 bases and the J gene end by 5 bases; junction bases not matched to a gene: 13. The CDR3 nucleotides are TGCGCCAGCAGCTTCTGGGGACTAGCATACCTTCAGGAGACCCAGTACTTC. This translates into CASSFWGLAYLQETQYF.

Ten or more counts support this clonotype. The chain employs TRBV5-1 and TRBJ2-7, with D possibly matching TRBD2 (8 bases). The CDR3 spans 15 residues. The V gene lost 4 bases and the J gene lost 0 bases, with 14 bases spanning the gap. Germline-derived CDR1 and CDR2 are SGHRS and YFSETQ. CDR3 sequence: CASSPGGTDSYEQYF. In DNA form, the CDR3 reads TGCGCCAGCAGCCCGGGGGGGACAGACTCCTACGAGCAGTACTTC.

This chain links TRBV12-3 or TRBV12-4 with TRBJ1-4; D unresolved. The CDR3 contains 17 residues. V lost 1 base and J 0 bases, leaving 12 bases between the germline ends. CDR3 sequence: CASSLGHGTATNEKLFF. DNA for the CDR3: TGTGCCAGCAGTTTAGGTCACGGAACTGCAACTAATGAAAAACTGTTTTTT.

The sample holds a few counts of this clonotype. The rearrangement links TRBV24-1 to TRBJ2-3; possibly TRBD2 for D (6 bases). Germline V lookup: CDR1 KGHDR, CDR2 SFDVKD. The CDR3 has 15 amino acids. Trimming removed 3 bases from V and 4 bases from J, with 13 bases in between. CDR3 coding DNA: TGTGCCACCAGTGATCCCGGGGAGCGGGCAGATACGCAGTATTTT. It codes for CATSDPGERADTQYF.